The 7 T cell receptor beta chains listed next were all sequenced from one sample in a study of blood T cell repertoires in COVID-19. The data were produced by immunoSEQ multiplex PCR, yet TCRdb's version contains in-frame clones alone and is incomplete. In the table there are roughly 200,000 clones, roughly 88% of which are singletons. The sample comprised peripheral blood. Receptor source: a man in his forties or fifties with COVID-19, enrolled during active disease.

J is TRBJ2-7 and V is TRBV7-2; D gene uncertain. The V gene's germline CDR1 is SGHTA and CDR2 FQGNSA. The V and J ends lost 1 base and 3 bases respectively, with 7 bases between them. This CDR3 has 13 amino acids. In nucleotides, the CDR3 is TGTGCCAGCAGCTTAGACCCGGTCTACGAGCAGTACTTC. This translates into CASSLDPVYEQYF.

V is TRBV5-1 and J is TRBJ2-7, with TRBD1 matching over 10 bases. Per the germline V gene, CDR1 is SGHRS and CDR2 is YFSETQ. The V and J ends lost 5 bases and 1 base, in that order; junction bases with no gene match: 9. The CDR3 has 16 residues. The chain's CDR3 is CASSMGTGDPSYEQYF. CDR3 nucleotides: TGCGCCAGCAGTATGGGGACAGGGGATCCTTCCTACGAGCAGTACTTC.

The chain uses TRBV2 and TRBJ2-5, with a possible D match to TRBD2 (6 bases). CDR3 length: 13 residues. V was pared by 3 bases and J by 7 bases, with 12 bases between. Germline CDR1 and CDR2: SNHLY and FYNNEI. In nucleotides, the CDR3 is TGTGCCAGCAGTGATCGGGGGATGGGGACCCAGTACTTC. This encodes CASSDRGMGTQYF.

The CDR3 spells CASSSRRGQQSRETQYF. For the CDR3, the DNA is TGTGCCAGCAGCTCTCGAAGAGGACAGCAGTCCCGGGAGACCCAGTACTTC. This sequence joins TRBV11-2 and TRBJ2-5; tentative D call: TRBD1 (6 bases). V was trimmed by 4 bases and J by 5 bases, leaving 23 bases between them. The CDR3 contains 17 residues. The germline V gene encodes CDR1 SGHAT and CDR2 FQNNGV.

This chain connects TRBV28 to TRBJ2-7; D is possibly TRBD2 (6 bases). From germline, CDR1 is MDHEN and CDR2 SYDVKM. V lost 3 bases and J lost 3, with 12 bases in between. There are 14 residues in the CDR3. The CDR3 reads CASSFSGQVYEQYF. The CDR3 bases are TGTGCCAGCAGTTTCAGCGGGCAAGTCTACGAGCAGTACTTC.

This clone showed up just once. The rearrangement links TRBV2 to TRBJ2-3, with 11 bases identical to TRBD2. The V and J ends lost 4 bases and 3 bases, in that order; junction bases with no gene match: 9. The germline CDR1 and CDR2 sequences are SNHLY and FYNNEI. The CDR3 sequence is 17 residues long. The DNA for the CDR3 is TGTGCCAGCAGTGCTCATCTAGCGGGAGGTGTAACAGATACGCAGTATTTT. Its protein product is CASSAHLAGGVTDTQYF.

The gene calls are TRBV19 and TRBJ2-1, with 7 bases identical to TRBD1. Germline trimming cut 5 bases from V and 6 bases from J; bases unmatched to any gene: 13. CDR3 length: 16 amino acids. The V gene's germline CDR1 is LNHDA and CDR2 SQIVND (reference sequence). In DNA, the CDR3 is TGTGCCAGTAGTGGGCTACCGGGACAGCTATCCAATGAGCAGTTCTTC. Translated: CASSGLPGQLSNEQFF.